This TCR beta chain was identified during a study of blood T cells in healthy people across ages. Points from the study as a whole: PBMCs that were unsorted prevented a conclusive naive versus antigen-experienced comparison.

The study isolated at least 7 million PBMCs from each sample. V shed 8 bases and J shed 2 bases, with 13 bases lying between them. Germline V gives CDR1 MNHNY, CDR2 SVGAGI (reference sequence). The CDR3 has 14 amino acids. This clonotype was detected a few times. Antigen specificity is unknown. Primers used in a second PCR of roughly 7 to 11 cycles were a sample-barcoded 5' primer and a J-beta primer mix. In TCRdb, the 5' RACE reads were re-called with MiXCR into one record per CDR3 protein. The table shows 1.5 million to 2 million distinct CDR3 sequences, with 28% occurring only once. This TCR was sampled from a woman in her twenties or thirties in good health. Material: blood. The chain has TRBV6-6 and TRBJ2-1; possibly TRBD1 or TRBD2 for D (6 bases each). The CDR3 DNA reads TGTGCCAGCCTCAAGGGGGGAACCTACAATGAGCAGTTCTTC. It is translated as CASLKGGTYNEQFF.